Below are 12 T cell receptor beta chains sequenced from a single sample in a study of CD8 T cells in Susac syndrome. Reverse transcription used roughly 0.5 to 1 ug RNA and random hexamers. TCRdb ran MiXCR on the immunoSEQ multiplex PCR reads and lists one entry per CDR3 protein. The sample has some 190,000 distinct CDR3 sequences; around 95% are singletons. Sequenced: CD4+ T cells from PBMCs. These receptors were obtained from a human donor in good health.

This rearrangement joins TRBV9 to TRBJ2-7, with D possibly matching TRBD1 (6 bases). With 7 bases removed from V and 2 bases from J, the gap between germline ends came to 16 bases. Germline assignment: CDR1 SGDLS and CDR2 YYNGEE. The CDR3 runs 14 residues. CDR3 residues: CASSGVGGTYEQYF. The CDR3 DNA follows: TGTGCCAGCTCGGGTGTTGGGGGCACCTACGAGCAGTACTTC.

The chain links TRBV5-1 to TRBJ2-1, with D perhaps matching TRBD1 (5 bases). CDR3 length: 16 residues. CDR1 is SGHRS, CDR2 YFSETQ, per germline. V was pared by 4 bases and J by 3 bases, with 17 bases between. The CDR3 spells CASSPPSREYYNEQFF. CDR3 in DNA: TGCGCCAGCAGCCCCCCAAGCAGGGAATACTACAATGAGCAGTTCTTC. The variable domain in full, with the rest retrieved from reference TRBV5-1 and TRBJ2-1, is KAGVTQTPRYLIKTRGQQVTLSCSPISGHRSVSWYQQTPGQGLQFLFEYFSETQRNKGNFPGRFSGRQFSNSRSEMNVSTLELGDSALYLCASSPPSREYYNEQFFGPGTRLTVL.

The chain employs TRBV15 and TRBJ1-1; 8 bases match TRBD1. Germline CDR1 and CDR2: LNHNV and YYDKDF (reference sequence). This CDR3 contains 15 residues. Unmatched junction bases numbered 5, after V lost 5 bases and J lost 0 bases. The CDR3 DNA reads TGTGCCACCAGCGGACTACAGGGGGTGAACACTGAAGCTTTCTTT. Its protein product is CATSGLQGVNTEAFF.

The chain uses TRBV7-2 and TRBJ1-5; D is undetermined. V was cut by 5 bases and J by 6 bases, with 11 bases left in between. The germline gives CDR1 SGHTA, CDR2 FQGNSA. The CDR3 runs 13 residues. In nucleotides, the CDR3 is TGTGCCAGCAGCCCCCGGGGTAGTCAGCCCCAGCATTTT. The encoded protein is CASSPRGSQPQHF.

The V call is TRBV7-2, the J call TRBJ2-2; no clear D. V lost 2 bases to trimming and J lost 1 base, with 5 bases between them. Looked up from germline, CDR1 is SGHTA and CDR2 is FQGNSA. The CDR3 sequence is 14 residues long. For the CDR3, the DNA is TGTGCCAGCAGCTTACAAATGAACACCGGGGAGCTGTTTTTT. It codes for CASSLQMNTGELFF.

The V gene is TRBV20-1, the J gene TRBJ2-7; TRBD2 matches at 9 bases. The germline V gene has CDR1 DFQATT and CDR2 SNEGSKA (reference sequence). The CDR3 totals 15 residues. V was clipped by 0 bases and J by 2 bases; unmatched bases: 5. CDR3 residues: CSARDGSSGAYEQYV. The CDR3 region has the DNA TGCAGTGCTAGAGATGGGTCTAGCGGGGCCTACGAGCAGTACGTC.

The DNA of the CDR3 is TGTGCCAGCAGTCCCCAGGGGATCGGCAATTCACCCCTCCACTTT. As protein: CASSPQGIGNSPLHF. The chain joins TRBV27 to TRBJ1-6, with D maybe TRBD1 (6 bases). V was clipped by 5 bases and J by 7 bases, with 15 bases between them. Germline V lookup: CDR1 MNHEY, CDR2 SMNVEV (reference sequence). This CDR3 has 15 amino acids.

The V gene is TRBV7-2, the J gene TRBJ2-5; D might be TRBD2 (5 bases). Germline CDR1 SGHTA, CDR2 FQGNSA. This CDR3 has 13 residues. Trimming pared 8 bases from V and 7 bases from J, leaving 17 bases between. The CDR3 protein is CASLQLGGGTQYF. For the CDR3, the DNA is TGTGCCAGCCTACAACTAGGAGGTGGGACCCAGTACTTC.

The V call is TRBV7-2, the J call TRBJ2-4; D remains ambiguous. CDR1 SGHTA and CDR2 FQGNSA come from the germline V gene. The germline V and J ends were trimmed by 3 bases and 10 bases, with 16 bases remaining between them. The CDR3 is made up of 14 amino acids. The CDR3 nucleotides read TGTGCCAGCAGCTTTGCCGGGCCTTCCGGGATTCAGTACTTC. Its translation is CASSFAGPSGIQYF.

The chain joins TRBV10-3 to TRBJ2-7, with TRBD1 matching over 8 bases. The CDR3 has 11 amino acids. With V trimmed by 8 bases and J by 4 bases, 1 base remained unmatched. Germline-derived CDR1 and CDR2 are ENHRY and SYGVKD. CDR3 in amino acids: CAIGTGYEQYV. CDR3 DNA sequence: TGTGCCATCGGGACAGGTTACGAGCAGTACGTC.

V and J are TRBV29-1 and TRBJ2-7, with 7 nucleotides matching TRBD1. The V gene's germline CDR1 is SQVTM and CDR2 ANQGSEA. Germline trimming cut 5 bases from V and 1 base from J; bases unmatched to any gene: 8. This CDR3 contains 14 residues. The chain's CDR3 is CSVRDRVRSYEQYF. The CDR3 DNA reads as TGCAGCGTTAGAGACAGGGTCCGTTCCTACGAGCAGTACTTC.

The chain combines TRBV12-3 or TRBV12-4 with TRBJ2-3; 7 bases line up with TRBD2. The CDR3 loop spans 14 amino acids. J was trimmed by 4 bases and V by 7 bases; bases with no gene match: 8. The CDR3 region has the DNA TGTGCCAGCAATCCCGGGAGGTCATCAGATACGCAGTATTTT. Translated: CASNPGRSSDTQYF.